The TCR beta chain under discussion was sequenced for a study of T-cell memory formation after mild COVID-19. Concerning this clonotype: The antigen is not known.

Overall study results and limits: The study detected some responding clones in pre-infection memory, suggesting cross-reactive memory joined.

5'RACE primed from the constant segment yielded TCR alpha and TCR beta cDNA libraries bearing sample barcodes and UMIs. MiXCR was run by TCRdb on the 5' RACE reads, yielding one entry per CDR3 protein. The sample has some 300,000 distinct CDR3 sequences, less than 25% seen once; the top ten hold 21%. Germline CDR1 SNHLY, CDR2 FYNNEI. The CDR3 contains 14 residues. The V and J ends lost 7 bases and 7 bases respectively, with 20 bases between them. The origin of this receptor is a man in his late teens or twenties who had mild COVID-19 (a few samples of this study predate the infection). Cell type and time point are not known. The sample comprised PBMCs or a T cell subset sorted from them (not recorded which). The chain recombines TRBV2 with TRBJ2-7, with a tentative D call TRBD1 (6 bases). CDR3 sequence reads: CASKTGQAVGEQYF. The CDR3 region has the DNA TGTGCCAGCAAAACAGGGCAGGCCGTGGGGGAGCAGTACTTC. The variable domain in full, with the rest retrieved from reference TRBV2 and TRBJ2-7, is EPEVTQTPSHQVTQMGQEVILRCVPISNHLYFYWYRQILGQKVEFLVSFYNNEISEKSEIFDDQFSVERPDGSNFTLKIRSTKLEDSAMYFCASKTGQAVGEQYFGPGTRLTVT.